Sequencing of this T cell receptor beta chain was carried out in a study of T cell changes during pregnancy in multiple sclerosis. Clones were sequenced by immunoSEQ multiplex PCR, and TCRdb holds only the in-frame ones, with some missing. The repertoire holds about 100,000 clones, roughly nine tenths seen once, with approximately 1.2% in the top ten. The sequence derives from a female donor with multiple sclerosis, enrolled in a pregnancy study. The specimen comprised peripheral blood, sampled in the second trimester of pregnancy.

The DNA of the CDR3 is TGTGCCAGCAGCGTAGGCCTCAGTAAGAATGAAGATACGCAGTATTTT. Its protein is CASSVGLSKNEDTQYF. The chain carries TRBV9 and TRBJ2-3; D unclear. This CDR3 contains 16 residues. Per germline, CDR1 SGDLS and CDR2 YYNGEE. V gave up 0 bases and J gave up 5 bases, with 16 bases separating them.